This T cell receptor (beta chain) was sequenced during a study of T-cell reconstitution after alpha-beta-depleted transplantation in children. The study, taken as a whole, reports: At the one-year point after transplant, T-cell counts and TCRbeta diversity were found to come mostly from T cells that had been newly produced. Two months or so post-transplant, alpha-beta T cells reportedly derived from several hundred expanded graft clones. For some patients, TCRbeta diversity was high at day 60 because of recipient T cells and thymic progenitors that survived.

V was clipped by 9 bases and J by 4 bases, with 26 bases between them. This CDR3 has 17 residues. Germline CDR1 reads MNHNS; CDR2 reads SASEGT. As regards this clonotype: Antigen unknown.

Library preparation (for TCRbeta) was performed with unique molecular identifiers. TCRdb used MiXCR to reprocess the PCR reads, holding one entry per CDR3 protein. This table has 750,000 to 950,000 distinct CDR3 sequences, about 16% appearing once. The chain has TRBV6-1 and TRBJ2-3; maybe TRBD2 (6 bases). The sequence was obtained from a male patient younger than 18 who had a stem cell transplant for acute lymphoblastic leukemia, so the T cells may come from the graft donor. The specimen comprised PBMCs, mostly from graft donor cells, sampled 360 days after TCRalphabeta/CD19-depleted stem cell transplant. DNA for the CDR3: TGTGCCAGTGCCGTCCGGGAGCGCTCCGAAAGGGCAGATACGCAGTATTTT. It specifies CASAVRERSERADTQYF.